This TCR beta chain was retrieved from a study of CD8 T cells in ankylosing spondylitis. Study-level points and caveats: Reportedly, disease-linked clones are significantly enriched in ankylosing spondylitis patients' matched synovial fluid. Disease-linked clones proved CD8+ and comparatively uncommon in peripheral blood. Both synovial fluid and blood in reactive arthritis had previously been reported to carry some motif variants.

CDR3 length: 15 amino acids. Between the trimmed V and J ends, which lost 5 bases and 2 bases, there was a span of 15 bases. The germline V gene encodes CDR1 SGHAT and CDR2 FQNNGV. Each TCR beta library was made by quantitative 5'-RACE that incorporated molecular barcodes. In TCRdb, the 5' RACE reads were re-called with MiXCR into one record per CDR3 protein. The repertoire consists of about 69,000 distinct CDR3 sequences, with 5.3% occurring once and the leading ten covering about 2.2%. This clonotype was seen at least ten times. The antigen remains undetermined. The sequenced material came from blood, either unsorted or a sorted T cell fraction (not recorded which). The genes are TRBV11-2 and TRBJ1-2, with D possibly TRBD1 on 5 matching bases. The receptor was isolated from a male donor with ankylosing spondylitis or in good health (not recorded which). The CDR3 nucleotides are TGTGCCAGCAGCCCTATGGGGGATCGGAACTATGGCTACACCTTC. This sequence encodes CASSPMGDRNYGYTF.